The clone carrying this T cell receptor (beta chain) showed up many times. These data come from a study of blood T cells in healthy people across ages. Through a sample-barcoded 5' primer and a J-beta primer mix, a second PCR was run for about 6 to 11 cycles. Through a template-switch adaptor with 12 random nucleotides, each cDNA molecule received a tag. From the 5' RACE reads, TCRdb called clonotypes with MiXCR, one entry per CDR3 protein. The table has about 1.7 million distinct CDR3 sequences, 28% seen once. CDR1 is SGHDT, CDR2 YYEEEE, per germline. Deletions cut 4 bases from V and 5 bases from J, with 15 bases between. This CDR3 is built from 14 residues.

The chain is built from TRBV5-6 and TRBJ2-5, with unresolved D. What was sequenced was blood. This clonotype originated in a woman aged 25 to 39 in good health. CDR3 loop: CASSQEQSVETQYF. The CDR3 DNA reads TGTGCCAGCAGCCAAGAGCAGTCGGTCGAGACCCAGTACTTC.